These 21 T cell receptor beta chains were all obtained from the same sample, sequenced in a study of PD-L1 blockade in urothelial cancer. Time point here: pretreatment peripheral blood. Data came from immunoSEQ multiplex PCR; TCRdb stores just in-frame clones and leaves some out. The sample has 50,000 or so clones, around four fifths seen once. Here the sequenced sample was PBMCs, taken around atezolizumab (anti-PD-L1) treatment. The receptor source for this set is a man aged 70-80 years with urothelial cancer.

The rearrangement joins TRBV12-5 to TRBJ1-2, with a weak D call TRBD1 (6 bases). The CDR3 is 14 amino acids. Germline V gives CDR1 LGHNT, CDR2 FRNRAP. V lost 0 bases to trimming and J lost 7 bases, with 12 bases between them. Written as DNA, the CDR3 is TGTGCTAGTGGTTTGGTACGCTCAGGGGCTGGCTACACCTTC. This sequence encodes CASGLVRSGAGYTF.

The CDR3: CASSYSSFNSVGEQYF. The DNA of the CDR3 is TGTGCCAGCAGTTACTCGAGCTTTAATTCGGTCGGCGAGCAGTACTTC. The genes are TRBV6-5 and TRBJ2-7, with D unclear. V lost 0 bases and J 6 bases, leaving 18 bases between the germline ends. Germline CDR1 MNHEY, CDR2 SVGAGI. There are 16 residues in the CDR3.

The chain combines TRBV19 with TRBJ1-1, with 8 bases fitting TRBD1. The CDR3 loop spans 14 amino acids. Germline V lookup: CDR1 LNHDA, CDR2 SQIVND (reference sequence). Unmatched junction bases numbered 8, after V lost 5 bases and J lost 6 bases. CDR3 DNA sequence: TGTGCCAGTAGTGCCAGACAGGGGTGGTCTGAAGCTTTCTTT. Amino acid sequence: CASSARQGWSEAFF.

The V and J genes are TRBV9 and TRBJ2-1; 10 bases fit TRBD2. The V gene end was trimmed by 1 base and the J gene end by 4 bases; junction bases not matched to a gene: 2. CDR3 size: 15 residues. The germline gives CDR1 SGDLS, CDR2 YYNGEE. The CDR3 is CASSVTSGDYNEQFF. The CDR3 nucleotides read TGTGCCAGCAGCGTAACTAGCGGGGATTACAATGAGCAGTTCTTC.

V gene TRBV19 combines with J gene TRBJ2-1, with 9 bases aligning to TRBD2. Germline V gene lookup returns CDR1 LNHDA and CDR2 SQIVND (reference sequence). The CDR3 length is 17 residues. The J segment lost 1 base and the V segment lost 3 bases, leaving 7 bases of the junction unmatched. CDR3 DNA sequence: TGTGCCAGTAGTATCCTCCTAGCGGGAAGTTCCTACAATGAGCAGTTCTTC. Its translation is CASSILLAGSSYNEQFF.

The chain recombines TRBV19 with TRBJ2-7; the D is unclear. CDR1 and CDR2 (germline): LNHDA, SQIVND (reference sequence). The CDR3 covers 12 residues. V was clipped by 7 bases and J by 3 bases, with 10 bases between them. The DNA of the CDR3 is TGTGCCAGTATCTCTCCGAGCTACGAGCAGTACTTC. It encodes CASISPSYEQYF.

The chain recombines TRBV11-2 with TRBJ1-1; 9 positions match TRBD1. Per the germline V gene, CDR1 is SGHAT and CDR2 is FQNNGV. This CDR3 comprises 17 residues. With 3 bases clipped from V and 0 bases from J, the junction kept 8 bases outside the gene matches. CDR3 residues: CASSFSYRGRLNTEAFF. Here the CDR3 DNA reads TGTGCCAGCAGCTTCTCCTACAGGGGGCGCTTGAACACTGAAGCTTTCTTT. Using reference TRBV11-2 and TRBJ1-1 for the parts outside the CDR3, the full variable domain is EAGVAQSPRYKIIEKRQSVAFWCNPISGHATLYWYQQILGQGPKLLIQFQNNGVVDDSQLPKDRFSAERLKGVDSTLKIQPAKLEDSAVYLCASSFSYRGRLNTEAFFGQGTRLTVV.

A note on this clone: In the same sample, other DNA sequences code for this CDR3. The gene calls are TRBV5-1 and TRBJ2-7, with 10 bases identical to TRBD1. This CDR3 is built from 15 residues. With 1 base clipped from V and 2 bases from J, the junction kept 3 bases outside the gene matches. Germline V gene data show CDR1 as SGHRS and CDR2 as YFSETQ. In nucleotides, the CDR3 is TGCGCCAGCAGCTTGCCCGGGACAGGGGCCTACGAGCAGTACTTC. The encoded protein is CASSLPGTGAYEQYF.

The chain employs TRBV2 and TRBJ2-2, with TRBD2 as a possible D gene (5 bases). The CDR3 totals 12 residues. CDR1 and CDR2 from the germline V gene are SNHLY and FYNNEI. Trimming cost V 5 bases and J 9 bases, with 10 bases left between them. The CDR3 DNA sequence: TGTGCCAGCAGTAGAGCGGCGCGGGAGCTGTTTTTT. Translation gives CASSRAARELFF.

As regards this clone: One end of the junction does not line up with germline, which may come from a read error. DNA for the CDR3: TGTGCCAGCGGTGAGGACAGGCTCGATATGAACACTGAAGCTTTCTTT. Encoded protein: CASGEDRLDMNTEAFF. The chain joins TRBV2 to TRBJ1-1; 7 bases map to TRBD1. In germline, CDR1 is SNHLY, CDR2 FYNNEI. The CDR3 covers 16 residues.

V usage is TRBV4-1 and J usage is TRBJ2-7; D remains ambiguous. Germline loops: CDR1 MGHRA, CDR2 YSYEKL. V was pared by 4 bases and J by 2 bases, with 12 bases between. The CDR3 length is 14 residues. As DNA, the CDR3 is TGCGCCAGCAGCCCCACTGAGCTAACCTACGAGCAGTACTTC. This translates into CASSPTELTYEQYF.

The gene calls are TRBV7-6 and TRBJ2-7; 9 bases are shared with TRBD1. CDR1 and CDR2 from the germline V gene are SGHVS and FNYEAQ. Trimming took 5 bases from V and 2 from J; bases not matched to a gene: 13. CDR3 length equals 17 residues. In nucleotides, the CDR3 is TGTGCCAGCAGCCTCCTCCGGGACAGGGTGGCACCCTACGAGCAGTACTTC. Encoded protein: CASSLLRDRVAPYEQYF. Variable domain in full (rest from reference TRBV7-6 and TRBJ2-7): GAGVSQSPRYKVTKRGQDVALRCDPISGHVSLYWYRQALGQGPEFLTYFNYEAQQDKSGLPNDRFSAERPEGSISTLTIQRTEQRDSAMYRCASSLLRDRVAPYEQYFGPGTRLTVT.

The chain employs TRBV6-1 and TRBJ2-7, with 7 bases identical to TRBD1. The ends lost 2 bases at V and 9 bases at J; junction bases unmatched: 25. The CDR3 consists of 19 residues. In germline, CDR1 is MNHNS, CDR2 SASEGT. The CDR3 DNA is TGTGCCAGCAGTGAATTTAAAGGCCAGGGGGTCCCTCCCTCACGAGGGCAGTACTTC. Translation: CASSEFKGQGVPPSRGQYF.

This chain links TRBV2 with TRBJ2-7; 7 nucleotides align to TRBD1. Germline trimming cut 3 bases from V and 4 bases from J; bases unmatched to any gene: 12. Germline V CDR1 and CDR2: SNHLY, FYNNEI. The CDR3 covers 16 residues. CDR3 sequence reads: CASSDGATGVWYEQYF. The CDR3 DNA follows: TGTGCCAGCAGTGATGGAGCCACAGGGGTGTGGTACGAGCAGTACTTC. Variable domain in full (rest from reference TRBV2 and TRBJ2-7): EPEVTQTPSHQVTQMGQEVILRCVPISNHLYFYWYRQILGQKVEFLVSFYNNEISEKSEIFDDQFSVERPDGSNFTLKIRSTKLEDSAMYFCASSDGATGVWYEQYFGPGTRLTVT.

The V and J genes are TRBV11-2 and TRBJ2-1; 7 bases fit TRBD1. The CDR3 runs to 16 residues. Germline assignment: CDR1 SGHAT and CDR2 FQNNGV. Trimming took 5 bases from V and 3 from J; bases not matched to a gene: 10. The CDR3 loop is CASSTGVGAGYNEQFF. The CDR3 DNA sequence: TGTGCCAGCAGCACAGGGGTGGGGGCGGGCTACAATGAGCAGTTCTTC.

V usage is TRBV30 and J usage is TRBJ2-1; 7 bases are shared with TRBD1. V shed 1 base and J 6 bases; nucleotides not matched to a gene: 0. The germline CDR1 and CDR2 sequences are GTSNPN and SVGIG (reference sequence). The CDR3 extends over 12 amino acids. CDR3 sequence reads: CAWSGTGNEQFF. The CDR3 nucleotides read TGTGCCTGGAGTGGGACAGGCAATGAGCAGTTCTTC.

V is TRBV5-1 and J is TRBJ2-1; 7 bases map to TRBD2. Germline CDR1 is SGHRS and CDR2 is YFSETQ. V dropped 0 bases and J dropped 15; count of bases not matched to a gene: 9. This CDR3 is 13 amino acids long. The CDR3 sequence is CASSLGDSGPAFF. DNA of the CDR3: TGCGCCAGCAGCTTGGGGGATAGCGGGCCGGCGTTCTTC.

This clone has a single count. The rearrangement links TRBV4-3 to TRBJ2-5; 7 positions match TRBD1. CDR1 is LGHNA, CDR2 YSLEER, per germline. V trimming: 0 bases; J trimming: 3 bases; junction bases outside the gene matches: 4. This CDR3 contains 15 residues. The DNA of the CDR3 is TGCGCCAGCAGCCAAGACAAGGGGACAGAAGAGACCCAGTACTTC. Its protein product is CASSQDKGTEETQYF.

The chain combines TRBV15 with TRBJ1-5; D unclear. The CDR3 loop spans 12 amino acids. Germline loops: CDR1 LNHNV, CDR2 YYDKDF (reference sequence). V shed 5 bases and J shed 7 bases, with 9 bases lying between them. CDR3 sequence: CATSPSGQPQHF. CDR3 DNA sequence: TGTGCCACCAGCCCCTCGGGGCAGCCCCAGCATTTT.

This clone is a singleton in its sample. This CDR3 reads CASSELAVGETQYF. CDR3 bases: TGTGCCAGCAGTGAATTAGCCGTCGGAGAGACCCAGTACTTC. The chain has TRBV2 and TRBJ2-5, with D uncertain. This CDR3 comprises 14 residues. CDR1 is SNHLY, CDR2 FYNNEI, per germline. Trimming stripped 2 bases from V and 4 bases from J, with 11 bases between.

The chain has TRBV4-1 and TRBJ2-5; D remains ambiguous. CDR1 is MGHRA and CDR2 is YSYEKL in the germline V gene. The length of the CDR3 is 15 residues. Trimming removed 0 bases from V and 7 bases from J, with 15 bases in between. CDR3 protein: CASSQDAGAVRTQYF. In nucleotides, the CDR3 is TGCGCCAGCAGCCAAGATGCCGGAGCAGTCAGGACCCAGTACTTC.